A selection of T cell receptor beta chains follows, all from one sample in a study of response to subunit inactivated influenza vaccine. TCRdb reanalysed the RT-PCR reads using MiXCR and keeps one entry per CDR3 protein. The profile covers roughly 170,000 distinct CDR3 sequences, with around 9% appearing a single time and approximately 10% taken by the ten largest. This specimen consisted of non-naive T cells sorted from PBMCs, obtained on the day of vaccination. The receptor source for this set is a man over 45 who received an inactivated influenza vaccine. Both conserved end residues are part of each CDR3. D genes are given only for firm matches. The size of a clone is reported for some rows only, either as once, few or many, or as a class for expanded clones.

d_gene	abundance	v_gene	len	j_gene	CDR3aa	CDR3nt
-	many	TRBV12-3/TRBV12-4	14	TRBJ1-1	CASSLQGAAAEAFF	TGTGCCAGCAGTTTACAAGGGGCGGCCGCTGAAGCTTTCTTT
-	many	TRBV7-2	14	TRBJ2-2	CASSSPVLTGELFF	TGTGCCAGCAGCTCCCCGGTCCTCACCGGGGAGCTGTTTTTT
-	many	TRBV29-1	15	TRBJ2-1	CSASSFNGGSNEQFF	TGCAGCGCATCCTCATTCAATGGGGGGAGCAATGAGCAGTTCTTC
TRBD2	-	TRBV20-1	16	TRBJ2-1	CSAREPRAGEVNEQFF	TGCAGTGCAAGGGAGCCGCGGGCGGGGGAGGTGAATGAGCAGTTCTTC
-	few	TRBV5-1	14	TRBJ1-6	CASRRGLDNSPLHF	TGCGCCAGCAGACGGGGACTCGATAATTCACCCCTCCACTTT
-	many	TRBV5-1	14	TRBJ2-7	CASSLDSVTYEQYF	TGCGCCAGCAGCTTGGACAGTGTAACCTACGAGCAGTACTTC
-	-	TRBV7-9	13	TRBJ2-5	CASSLSWEATQYF	TGTGCCAGCAGCTTATCGTGGGAAGCGACCCAGTACTTC
-	few	TRBV3-1	17	TRBJ1-4	CASSQESKGRANEKLFF	TGTGCCAGCAGCCAAGAAAGTAAGGGGAGAGCTAATGAAAAACTGTTTTTT
-	-	TRBV7-2	14	TRBJ1-2	CASSLATSGGGYTF	TGTGCCAGCAGCTTAGCCACCTCCGGGGGGGGCTACACCTTC
-	few	TRBV11-2	15	TRBJ2-1	CASSSTYAMGDEQFF	TGTGCCAGCAGCTCAACCTACGCCATGGGGGACGAGCAGTTCTTC
TRBD1	-	TRBV7-6	15	TRBJ2-5	CASSPTGGRRETQYF	TGTGCCAGCAGCCCAACAGGGGGCCGCAGGGAGACCCAGTACTTC
TRBD2	-	TRBV12-3/TRBV12-4	13	TRBJ2-7	CASSLTSGIEQYF	TGTGCCAGCAGTTTGACTAGCGGGATCGAGCAGTACTTC
TRBD2	many	TRBV4-1	14	TRBJ2-1	CASSQSGGADEQFF	TGCGCCAGCAGCCAGAGCGGGGGGGCTGATGAGCAGTTCTTC
-	many	TRBV10-3	11	TRBJ1-1	CAISEEVLAFF	TGTGCCATCAGTGAGGAAGTTCTGGCTTTCTTT
-	few	TRBV12-3/TRBV12-4	15	TRBJ1-2	CASRAGRQANYGYTF	TGTGCCAGCAGGGCGGGGAGGCAGGCTAACTATGGCTACACCTTC
TRBD1	many	TRBV7-8	18	TRBJ2-5	CASSHLSMVGTAQETQYF	TGTGCCAGCAGCCATCTGTCTATGGTTGGGACAGCACAAGAGACCCAGTACTTC
TRBD2	-	TRBV6-5	15	TRBJ2-3	CASSYRLAAADTQYF	TGTGCCAGCAGTTACCGACTAGCTGCAGCAGATACGCAGTATTTT
TRBD1	few	TRBV6-7	19	TRBJ2-6	CASSFTGTGVQTGANVLTF	TGTGCCAGCAGTTTCACCGGGACAGGGGTTCAAACTGGGGCCAACGTCCTGACTTTC
-	few	TRBV12-3/TRBV12-4	12	TRBJ1-1	CASSYISTEAFF	TGTGCCAGCAGTTATATAAGCACTGAAGCTTTCTTT
TRBD1	-	TRBV12-3/TRBV12-4	15	TRBJ1-3	CASSLQGARGNTIYF	TGTGCCAGCAGCCTACAGGGGGCGCGGGGAAACACCATATATTTT
TRBD1	few	TRBV5-1	15	TRBJ1-4	CASSFGQGPNEKLFF	TGCGCCAGCAGCTTCGGACAGGGACCTAATGAAAAGCTGTTTTTT